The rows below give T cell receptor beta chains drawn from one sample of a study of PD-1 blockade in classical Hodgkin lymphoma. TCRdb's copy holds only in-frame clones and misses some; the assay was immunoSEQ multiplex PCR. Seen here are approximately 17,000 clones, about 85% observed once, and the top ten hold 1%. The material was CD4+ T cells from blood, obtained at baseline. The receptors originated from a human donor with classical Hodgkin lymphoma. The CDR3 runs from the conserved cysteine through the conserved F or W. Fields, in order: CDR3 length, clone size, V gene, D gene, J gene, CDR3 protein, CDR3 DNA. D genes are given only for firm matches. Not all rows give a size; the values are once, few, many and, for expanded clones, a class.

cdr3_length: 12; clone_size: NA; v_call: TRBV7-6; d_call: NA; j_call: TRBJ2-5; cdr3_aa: CASSLRQETQYF; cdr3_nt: TGTGCCAGCAGCTTAAGACAAGAGACCCAGTACTTC
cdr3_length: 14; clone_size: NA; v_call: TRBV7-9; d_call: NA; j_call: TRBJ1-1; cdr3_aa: CASSLQGRDTEAFF; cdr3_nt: TGTGCCAGCAGCTTACAGGGGCGGGACACTGAAGCTTTCTTT
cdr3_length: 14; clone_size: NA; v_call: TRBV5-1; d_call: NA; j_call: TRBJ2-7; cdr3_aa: CASSLQNSDYEQYF; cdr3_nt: TGCGCCAGCAGCTTGCAAAACAGTGATTACGAGCAGTACTTC
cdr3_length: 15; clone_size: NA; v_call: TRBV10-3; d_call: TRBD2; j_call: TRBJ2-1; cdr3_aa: CAISESTSGGDEQFF; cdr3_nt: TGTGCCATCAGTGAGTCGACTAGCGGGGGCGATGAGCAGTTCTTC
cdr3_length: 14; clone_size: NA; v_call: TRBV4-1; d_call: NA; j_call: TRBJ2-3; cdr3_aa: CASSQGSIGVTQYF; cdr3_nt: TGCGCCAGCAGCCAAGGCTCTATCGGCGTCACGCAGTATTTT
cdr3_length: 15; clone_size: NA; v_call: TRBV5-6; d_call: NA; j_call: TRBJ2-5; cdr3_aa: CASSLGLGSRETQYF; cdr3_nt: TGTGCCAGCAGCTTGGGGCTGGGATCACGCGAGACCCAGTACTTC
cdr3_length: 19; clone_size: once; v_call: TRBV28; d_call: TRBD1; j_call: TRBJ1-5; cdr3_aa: CASSLLGRGQGATNQPQHF; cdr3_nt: TGTGCCAGCAGTTTATTGGGTCGCGGACAGGGGGCCACCAATCAGCCCCAGCATTTT
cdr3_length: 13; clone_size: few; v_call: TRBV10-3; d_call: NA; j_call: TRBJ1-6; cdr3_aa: CAITAGDNSPLHF; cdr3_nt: TGTGCCATCACAGCGGGCGATAATTCACCCCTCCACTTT
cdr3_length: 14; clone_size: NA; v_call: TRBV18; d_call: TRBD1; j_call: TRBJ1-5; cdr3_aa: CASSPDRGNQPQHF; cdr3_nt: TGTGCCAGCTCACCGGACAGGGGCAATCAGCCCCAGCATTTT
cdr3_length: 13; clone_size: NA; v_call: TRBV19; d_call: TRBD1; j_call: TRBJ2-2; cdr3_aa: CAISDRYTGELFF; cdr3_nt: TGTGCCATTTCGGACAGGTACACCGGGGAGCTGTTTTTT
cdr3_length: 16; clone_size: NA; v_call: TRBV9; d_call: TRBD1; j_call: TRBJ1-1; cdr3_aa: CASSAQGAYMNTEAFF; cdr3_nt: TGTGCCAGCAGCGCCCAGGGGGCGTACATGAACACTGAAGCTTTCTTT
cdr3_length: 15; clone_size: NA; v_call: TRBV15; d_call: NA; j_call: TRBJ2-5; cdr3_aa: CATSTDLGGFETQYF; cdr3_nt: TGTGCCACCAGCACAGATTTGGGCGGATTCGAGACCCAGTACTTC
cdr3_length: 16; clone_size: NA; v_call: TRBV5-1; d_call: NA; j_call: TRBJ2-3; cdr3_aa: CASSFRGSGSADTQYF; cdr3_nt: TGCGCCAGCAGCTTCCGGGGTTCCGGGAGTGCAGATACGCAGTATTTT
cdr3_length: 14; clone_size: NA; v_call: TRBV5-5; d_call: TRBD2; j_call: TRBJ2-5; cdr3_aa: CASSFDSGGETQYF; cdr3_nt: TGTGCCAGCAGCTTCGATAGCGGGGGTGAGACCCAGTACTTC
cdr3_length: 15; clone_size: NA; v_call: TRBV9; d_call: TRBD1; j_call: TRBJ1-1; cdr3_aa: CASSGGTGGYTEAFF; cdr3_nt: TGTGCCAGCAGCGGGGGGACAGGGGGCTACACTGAAGCTTTCTTT
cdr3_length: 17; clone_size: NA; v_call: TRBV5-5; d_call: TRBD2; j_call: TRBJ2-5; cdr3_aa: CASSLIPGLASQETQYF; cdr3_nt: TGTGCCAGCAGCTTAATACCGGGACTAGCGAGCCAAGAGACCCAGTACTTC
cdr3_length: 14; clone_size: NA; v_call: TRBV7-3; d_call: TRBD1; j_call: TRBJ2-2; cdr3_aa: CASSSTGDTRELFF; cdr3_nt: TGTGCCAGCAGCTCGACAGGGGATACTAGGGAGCTGTTTTTT
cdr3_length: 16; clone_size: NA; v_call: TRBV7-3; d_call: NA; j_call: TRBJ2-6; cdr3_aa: CASSKLGRSGANVLTF; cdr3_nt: TGTGCCAGCAGCAAGCTCGGTCGCTCTGGGGCCAACGTCCTGACTTTC
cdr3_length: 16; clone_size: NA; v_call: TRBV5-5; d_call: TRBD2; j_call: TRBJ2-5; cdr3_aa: CASSSTGLAGQETQYF; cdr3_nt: TGTGCCAGCAGCTCTACGGGACTAGCGGGACAAGAGACCCAGTACTTC
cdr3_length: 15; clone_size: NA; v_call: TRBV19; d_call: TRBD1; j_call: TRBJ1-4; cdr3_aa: CASQRGQGEGEKLFF; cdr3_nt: TGTGCCAGCCAAAGGGGTCAGGGGGAAGGTGAAAAACTGTTTTTT
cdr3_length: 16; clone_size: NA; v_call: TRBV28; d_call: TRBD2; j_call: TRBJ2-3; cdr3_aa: CASSQTSGGSTDTQYF; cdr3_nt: TGTGCCAGCAGTCAAACTAGCGGGGGGAGCACAGATACGCAGTATTTT
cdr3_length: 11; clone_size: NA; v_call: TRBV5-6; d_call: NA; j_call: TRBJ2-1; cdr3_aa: CASSLGGEQFF; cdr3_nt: TGTGCCAGCAGCTTGGGTGGTGAGCAGTTCTTC
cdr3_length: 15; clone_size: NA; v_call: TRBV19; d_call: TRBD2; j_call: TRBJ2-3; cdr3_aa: CASRAVGGRPDTQYF; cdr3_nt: TGTGCCAGTAGAGCGGTTGGCGGGAGACCAGATACGCAGTATTTT
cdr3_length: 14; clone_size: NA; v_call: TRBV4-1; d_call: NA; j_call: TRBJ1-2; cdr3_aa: CASSQDEGAYGYTF; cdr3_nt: TGCGCCAGCAGCCAAGACGAGGGAGCCTATGGCTACACCTTC
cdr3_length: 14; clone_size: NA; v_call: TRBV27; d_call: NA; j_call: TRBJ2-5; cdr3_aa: CASSFLGLQETQYF; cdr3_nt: TGTGCCAGCAGTTTTTTGGGGCTCCAAGAGACCCAGTACTTC
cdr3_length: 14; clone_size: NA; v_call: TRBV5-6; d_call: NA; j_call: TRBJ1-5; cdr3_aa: CASSLGQGGQPQHF; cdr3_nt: TGTGCCAGCAGCTTGGGGCAGGGTGGCCAGCCCCAGCATTTT
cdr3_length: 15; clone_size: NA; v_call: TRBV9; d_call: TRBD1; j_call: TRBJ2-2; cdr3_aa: CASSASGTEVVELFF; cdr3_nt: TGTGCCAGCAGCGCATCCGGGACAGAGGTCGTGGAGCTGTTTTTT
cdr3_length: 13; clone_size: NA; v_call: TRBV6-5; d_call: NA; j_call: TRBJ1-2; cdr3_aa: CASSYSRFYGYTF; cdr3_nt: TGTGCCAGCAGTTACTCTCGGTTCTATGGCTACACCTTC
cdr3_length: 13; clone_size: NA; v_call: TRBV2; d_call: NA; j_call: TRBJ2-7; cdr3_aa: CASKDSLSYEQYF; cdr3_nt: TGTGCCAGTAAGGACTCTCTCTCCTACGAGCAGTACTTC
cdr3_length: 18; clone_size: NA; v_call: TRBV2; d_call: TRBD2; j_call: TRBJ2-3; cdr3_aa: CASSTGTSGRLSGDTQYF; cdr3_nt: TGTGCCAGCAGTACTGGGACTAGCGGGAGACTTTCTGGAGATACGCAGTATTTT